A selection of T cell receptor beta chains follows, all from one sample in a study of a mutant IDH1 vaccine in newly diagnosed glioma. Only in-frame clones appear in the TCRdb table, and some are missing; sequencing was by immunoSEQ multiplex PCR. Among about 68,000 clones listed, 79% were seen once. This sample comprised PBMCs, obtained from a glioma patient treated with radiotherapy, temozolomide or both. The origin of the receptors is a man in his fifties with glioma. Both conserved end residues are part of each CDR3. A D gene is named only where the DNA matches it firmly. The size of a clone is reported for some rows only, either as once, few or many, or as a class for expanded clones.

CAIKGAANEQFF,TGTGCCATCAAGGGGGCGGCGAATGAGCAGTTCTTC,TRBD1,TRBJ2-1,TRBV10-3,once
CASSLVGYEQYF,TGTGCCAGCAGCTTGGTAGGCTACGAGCAGTACTTC,NA,TRBJ2-7,TRBV7-9,NA
CAISDTRQRLEAFF,TGTGCCATCAGTGACACCCGACAGCGACTAGAAGCTTTCTTT,NA,TRBJ1-1,TRBV10-3,NA
CASSVDRDPGTQDYNEQFF,TGTGCCAGCAGCGTAGATAGGGATCCCGGGACTCAGGACTACAATGAGCAGTTCTTC,NA,TRBJ2-1,TRBV7-8,NA
CASSGLGRVGNQPQHF,TGCGCCAGCAGTGGGTTAGGGAGGGTGGGCAATCAGCCCCAGCATTTT,NA,TRBJ1-5,TRBV10-2,NA
CASSRRDSFLLGEKLFF,TGCGCCAGCAGTCGGCGGGACAGCTTTTTACTGGGTGAAAAACTGTTTTTT,TRBD1,TRBJ1-4,TRBV4-1,once
CATSIGLANEQYF,TGTGCCACCAGCATAGGACTTGCAAACGAGCAGTACTTC,NA,TRBJ2-7,TRBV15,NA
CASSLGEGGGYIQYF,TGTGCTAGCAGCTTAGGAGAGGGAGGGGGGTACATTCAGTACTTC,NA,TRBJ2-4,TRBV7-7,once
CASARDRVTFF,TGTGCCAGCGCCAGGGACAGGGTGACTTTCTTT,TRBD1,TRBJ1-1,TRBV6-5,NA
CASSEEGAQNTGELFF,TGTGCCAGCAGTGAAGAGGGGGCCCAGAACACCGGGGAGCTGTTTTTT,TRBD1,TRBJ2-2,TRBV2,NA
CASSKVSERIGELFF,TGTGCCAGCAGTAAGGTTTCAGAGAGAATCGGGGAGCTGTTTTTT,NA,TRBJ2-2,TRBV2,NA
CASSGQGRKNIQYF,TGTGCCAGCAGTGGACAGGGTCGCAAAAACATTCAGTACTTC,TRBD1,TRBJ2-4,TRBV25-1,NA
CASSRTGGYSNQPQHF,TGTGCCAGCAGCAGGACAGGAGGTTATAGCAATCAGCCCCAGCATTTT,TRBD1,TRBJ1-5,TRBV6-6,NA
CASSQGDINEQYF,TGCGCCAGCAGCCAAGGGGATATCAACGAGCAGTACTTC,NA,TRBJ2-7,TRBV4-3,NA
CASTRAQESSEQYF,TGTGCCAGCACCCGGGCGCAAGAGTCGTCTGAGCAGTACTTC,NA,TRBJ2-7,TRBV6-1,NA
CAISALQETQYF,TGTGCCATCAGTGCACTACAAGAGACCCAGTACTTC,NA,TRBJ2-5,TRBV10-3,NA
CASSYERPNTGELFF,TGTGCCAGCAGTTACGAGCGGCCAAACACCGGGGAGCTGTTTTTT,NA,TRBJ2-2,TRBV6-6,NA
CASSSTPGELFF,TGTGCCAGCAGCTCCACCCCCGGGGAGCTGTTTTTT,NA,TRBJ2-2,TRBV5-6,NA
CAISESIAGRRSGGTGELFF,TGTGCCATCAGTGAGTCAATAGCGGGGAGGCGATCTGGGGGCACCGGGGAGCTGTTTTTT,TRBD2,TRBJ2-2,TRBV10-3,NA
CASSQKGASGGASYNEQFF,TGTGCCAGCAGCCAGAAGGGGGCTAGCGGGGGGGCGTCCTACAATGAGCAGTTCTTC,TRBD2,TRBJ2-1,TRBV4-2,NA
CASTAQGRSYEQYF,TGTGCCAGCACTGCACAGGGAAGGTCCTACGAGCAGTACTTC,NA,TRBJ2-7,TRBV2,NA
CSARDRAGGNTIYF,TGCAGCGCTCGGGACAGGGCTGGAGGAAACACCATATATTTT,TRBD1,TRBJ1-3,TRBV29-1,NA
CASSISVLGTEAFF,TGTGCCAGTAGTATTTCGGTTCTGGGCACTGAAGCTTTCTTT,NA,TRBJ1-1,TRBV19,NA
CASSLGARGGNTIYF,TGTGCCAGCAGCTTAGGGGCCCGGGGGGGAAACACCATATATTTT,NA,TRBJ1-3,TRBV7-2,few
CASSDRRDGSKYEQYF,TGTGCCAGCAGCGACCGTAGGGACGGATCGAAATACGAGCAGTACTTC,NA,TRBJ2-7,TRBV9,NA
CASSPRQGLNTEAFF,TGTGCCAGTAGTCCCCGACAGGGACTGAACACTGAAGCTTTCTTT,TRBD1,TRBJ1-1,TRBV19,NA
CASTYGGEQYF,TGTGCCAGCACTTACGGTGGGGAGCAGTACTTC,NA,TRBJ2-7,TRBV2,NA
CASSLGGGGNTEAFF,TGTGCCAGCAGTTTGGGAGGGGGCGGGAACACTGAAGCTTTCTTT,TRBD1,TRBJ1-1,TRBV6-5,few
CASSRGWLAGVNEQYF,TGCGCCAGCAGCCGAGGGTGGCTAGCGGGGGTAAACGAGCAGTACTTC,TRBD2,TRBJ2-7,TRBV4-3,NA